These 14 T cell receptor beta chains were all obtained from the same sample, sequenced in a study of blood T cell repertoires in COVID-19. Repertoires were generated with immunoSEQ multiplex PCR, while TCRdb's copy carries only in-frame clones and drops some. The sample has roughly 99,000 clones; around 90% are singletons. The sample was peripheral blood. These receptor sequences come from a woman in her thirties with acute or convalescent COVID-19.

The gene calls are TRBV19 and TRBJ1-1; weak D call: TRBD1 (5 bases). Looked up from germline, CDR1 is LNHDA and CDR2 is SQIVND (reference sequence). V shed 6 bases and J shed 3 bases, with 14 bases lying between them. The length of the CDR3 is 14 residues. CDR3 nucleotides: TGTGCCAGTAGCCCAGGGTCCCTGGACACTGAAGCTTTCTTT. It codes for CASSPGSLDTEAFF.

J is TRBJ2-3 and V is TRBV10-1; D gene ambiguous. This CDR3 comprises 14 residues. Trimming shortened V by 4 bases and J by 0 bases, and 8 bases separated the two germline ends. Germline lookup yields CDR1 WNHNN and CDR2 SYGVQD (reference sequence). CDR3 nucleotide sequence: TGCGCCAGCAGTGTCGACTTAAGCACAGATACGCAGTATTTT. Translation gives CASSVDLSTDTQYF.

This chain uses TRBV11-2 with TRBJ1-2, with TRBD1 identical over 8 bases. The CDR3 sequence is 17 residues long. The V segment lost 1 base and the J segment 3 bases; nucleotides outside the gene matches: 10. Germline CDR1 SGHAT, CDR2 FQNNGV. In DNA, the CDR3 is TGTGCCAGCAGCTTAGCTGTCAGGGGGCCGCCGTACTATGGCTACACCTTC. Translating it yields CASSLAVRGPPYYGYTF.

V and J are TRBV2 and TRBJ1-5, with a tentative D call TRBD1 (6 bases). This CDR3 region has 16 residues. Germline V gives CDR1 SNHLY, CDR2 FYNNEI. The V end was cut by 6 bases, the J end by 1 base, with 16 bases between. In nucleotides, the CDR3 is TGTGCCAGCAGGGGGGAACAGGGTGTCAGCAATCAGCCCCAGCATTTT. Protein product: CASRGEQGVSNQPQHF.

V usage is TRBV28 and J usage is TRBJ1-1; 10 nucleotides agree with TRBD1. V dropped 8 bases and J dropped 8; count of bases not matched to a gene: 14. Germline V lookup: CDR1 MDHEN, CDR2 SYDVKM. The CDR3 is 15 residues long. CDR3 DNA sequence: TGTGCCAGCGTATCTAACCGGGACAGGGGACCGGAAGCTTTCTTT. Its translation is CASVSNRDRGPEAFF.

The genes are TRBV19 and TRBJ2-5; 12 bases are a match to TRBD1. The junction had 3 bases not matched to a gene; V was cut back by 5 bases and J by 5 bases. Germline loops: CDR1 LNHDA, CDR2 SQIVND (reference sequence). The CDR3 loop spans 14 amino acids. The CDR3 reads CASSRDRGLETQYF. The CDR3 DNA reads as TGTGCCAGTAGTCGGGACAGGGGGCTGGAGACCCAGTACTTC.

V is TRBV7-9 and J is TRBJ2-3, with 14 bases lining up with TRBD2. The CDR3 covers 15 residues. Germline CDR1 and CDR2: SEHNR and FQNEAQ (reference sequence). Losses at the gene ends were 5 bases for V and 6 bases for J; bases not matched to a gene: 4. As DNA, the CDR3 is TGTGCCAGCAGCCAGGGACTAGCGGGAGTGGATACGCAGTATTTT. Protein sequence: CASSQGLAGVDTQYF.

This chain connects TRBV6-5 to TRBJ1-6; maybe TRBD1 (6 bases). Germline V gives CDR1 MNHEY, CDR2 SVGAGI. CDR3 length: 15 residues. With 6 bases removed from V and 10 bases from J, the gap between germline ends came to 19 bases. Written as DNA, the CDR3 is TGTGCCAGCAGCCGGATCAGGGAGGGGGAATCACCCCTCCACTTT. Amino acid sequence: CASSRIREGESPLHF.

The V call is TRBV5-1, the J call TRBJ1-6, with D perhaps matching TRBD1 (6 bases). The CDR3 consists of 12 residues. Germline V gives CDR1 SGHRS, CDR2 YFSETQ. The V end lost 5 bases, the J end lost 15 bases, and 15 bases lay between the germline ends. CDR3 residues: CASRGVTGRLHF. For the CDR3, the DNA is TGCGCCAGCAGAGGGGTGACAGGCCGCCTCCACTTT.

The rearrangement links TRBV10-2 to TRBJ2-1; 8 nucleotides align to TRBD2. V was clipped by 7 bases and J by 9 bases; unmatched bases: 8. This CDR3 spans 13 amino acids. The V gene's germline CDR1 is WSHSY and CDR2 SAAADI. This CDR3 is CASTTGGGIEQFF. In DNA, the CDR3 is TGCGCCAGCACCACCGGGGGGGGGATTGAGCAGTTCTTC.

The rearrangement joins TRBV2 to TRBJ1-4; the D is unclear. This CDR3 contains 15 residues. Germline-derived CDR1 and CDR2 are SNHLY and FYNNEI. V was clipped by 7 bases and J by 5 bases, with 17 bases between them. In DNA, the CDR3 is TGTGCCAGCAATTCATTTGGGCAGACGAATGAAAAACTGTTTTTT. This encodes CASNSFGQTNEKLFF.

The count of this clone is one. CDR3 DNA sequence: TGTGCCAGCAGCTTAGAAGGCAGGGAAGACCATGGCTACACCTTC. Translation: CASSLEGREDHGYTF. The chain joins TRBV7-9 to TRBJ1-2; tentatively, D is TRBD1 (5 bases). V dropped 1 base and J dropped 6 bases, with 15 bases sitting between them. Per germline, CDR1 SEHNR and CDR2 FQNEAQ (reference sequence). The CDR3 has 15 amino acids.

The chain combines TRBV7-2 with TRBJ2-7; 8 bases match TRBD1. The CDR3 loop spans 16 amino acids. Germline CDR1 is SGHTA and CDR2 is FQGNSA. The trim removed 0 bases at V and 3 bases at J, leaving 7 bases unmatched. The CDR3: CASSLALAGGGYEQYF. DNA of the CDR3: TGTGCCAGCAGCTTAGCGCTGGCAGGGGGCGGCTACGAGCAGTACTTC.

The chain links TRBV7-3 to TRBJ2-7; 7 nucleotides match TRBD1. The V gene's germline CDR1 is SGHTA and CDR2 FQGTGA. This CDR3 comprises 15 residues. The J segment lost 2 bases and the V segment lost 4 bases, leaving 8 bases of the junction unmatched. The CDR3 spells CASSWTPGTAYEQYF. The CDR3 nucleotides are TGTGCCAGCAGCTGGACGCCCGGGACAGCCTACGAGCAGTACTTC.